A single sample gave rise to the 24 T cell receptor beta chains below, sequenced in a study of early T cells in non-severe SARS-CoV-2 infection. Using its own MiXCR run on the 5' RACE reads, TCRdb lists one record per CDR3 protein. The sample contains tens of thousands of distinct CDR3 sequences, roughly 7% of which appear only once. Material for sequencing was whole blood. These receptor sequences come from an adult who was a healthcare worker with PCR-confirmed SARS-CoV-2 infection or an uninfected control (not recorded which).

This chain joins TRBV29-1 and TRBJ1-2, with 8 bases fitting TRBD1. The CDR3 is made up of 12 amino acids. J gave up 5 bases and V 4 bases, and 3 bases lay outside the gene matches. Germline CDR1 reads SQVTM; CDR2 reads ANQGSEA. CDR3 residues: CSVATGGYGYTF. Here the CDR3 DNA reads TGCAGCGTTGCCACAGGGGGGTATGGCTACACCTTC.

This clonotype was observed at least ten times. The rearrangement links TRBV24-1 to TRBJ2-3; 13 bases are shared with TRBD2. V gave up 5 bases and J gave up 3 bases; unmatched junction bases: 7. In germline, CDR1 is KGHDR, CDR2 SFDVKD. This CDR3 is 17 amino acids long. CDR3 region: CATSAPTSGGSTDTQYF. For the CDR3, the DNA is TGTGCCACCAGTGCCCCGACTAGCGGGGGGTCGACAGATACGCAGTATTTT.

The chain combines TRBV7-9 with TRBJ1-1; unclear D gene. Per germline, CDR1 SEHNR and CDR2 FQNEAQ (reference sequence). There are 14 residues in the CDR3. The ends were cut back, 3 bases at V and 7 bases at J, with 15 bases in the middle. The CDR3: CASSFETNEGEAFF. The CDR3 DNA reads TGTGCCAGCAGCTTTGAAACCAACGAGGGTGAAGCTTTCTTT.

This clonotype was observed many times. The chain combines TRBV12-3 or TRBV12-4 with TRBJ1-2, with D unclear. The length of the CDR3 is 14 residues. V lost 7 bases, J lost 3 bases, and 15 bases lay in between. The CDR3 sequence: CASTSVVRHYGYTF. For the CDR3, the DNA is TGTGCCAGCACCTCAGTGGTGCGACACTATGGCTACACCTTC.

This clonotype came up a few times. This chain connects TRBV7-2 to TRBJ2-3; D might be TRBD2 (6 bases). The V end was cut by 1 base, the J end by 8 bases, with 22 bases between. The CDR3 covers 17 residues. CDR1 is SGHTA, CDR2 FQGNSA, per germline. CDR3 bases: TGTGCCAGCAGCTTAGTTGCATTCAGTCAGGCTAGCGCTACGCAGTATTTT. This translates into CASSLVAFSQASATQYF. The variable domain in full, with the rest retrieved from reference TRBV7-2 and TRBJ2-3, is GAGVSQSPSNKVTEKGKDVELRCDPISGHTALYWYRQSLGQGLEFLIYFQGNSAPDKSGLPSDRFSAERTGGSVSTLTIQRTQQEDSAVYLCASSLVAFSQASATQYFGPGTRLTVL.

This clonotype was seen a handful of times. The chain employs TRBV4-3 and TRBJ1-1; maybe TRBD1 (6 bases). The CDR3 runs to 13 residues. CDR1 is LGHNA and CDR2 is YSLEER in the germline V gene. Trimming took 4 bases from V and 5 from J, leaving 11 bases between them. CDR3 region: CASSRGGGTEAFF. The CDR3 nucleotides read TGCGCCAGCAGCCGCGGAGGGGGGACTGAAGCTTTCTTT.

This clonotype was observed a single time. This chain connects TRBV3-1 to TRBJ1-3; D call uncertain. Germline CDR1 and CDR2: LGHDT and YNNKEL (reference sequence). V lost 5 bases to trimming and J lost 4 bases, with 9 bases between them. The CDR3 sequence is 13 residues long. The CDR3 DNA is TGTGCCAGCAGCTTGGACCTAGGAAACACCATATATTTT. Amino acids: CASSLDLGNTIYF.

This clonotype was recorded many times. CDR3 nucleotide sequence: TGTGCCAGCAGTTACCCAACGGACCCACAGGGGGCCAGCACAGATACGCAGTATTTT. Its protein is CASSYPTDPQGASTDTQYF. This rearrangement joins TRBV6-6 to TRBJ2-3, with 9 bases fitting TRBD1. The germline V gene encodes CDR1 MNHNY and CDR2 SVGAGI (reference sequence). The length of the CDR3 is 19 residues. V dropped 2 bases and J dropped 0; count of bases not matched to a gene: 12.

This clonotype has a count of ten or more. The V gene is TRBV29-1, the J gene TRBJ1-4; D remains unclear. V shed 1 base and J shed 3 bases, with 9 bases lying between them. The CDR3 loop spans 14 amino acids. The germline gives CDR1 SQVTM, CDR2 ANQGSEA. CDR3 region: CSVEGRGSNEKLFF. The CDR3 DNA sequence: TGCAGCGTTGAAGGGCGGGGATCTAATGAAAAACTGTTTTTT.

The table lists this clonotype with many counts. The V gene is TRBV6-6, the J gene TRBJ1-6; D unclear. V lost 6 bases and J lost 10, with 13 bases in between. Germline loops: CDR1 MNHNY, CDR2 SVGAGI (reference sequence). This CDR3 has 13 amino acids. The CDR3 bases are TGTGCCAGCAGCAGACCTCTAGAGTCACCCCTCCACTTT. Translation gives CASSRPLESPLHF.

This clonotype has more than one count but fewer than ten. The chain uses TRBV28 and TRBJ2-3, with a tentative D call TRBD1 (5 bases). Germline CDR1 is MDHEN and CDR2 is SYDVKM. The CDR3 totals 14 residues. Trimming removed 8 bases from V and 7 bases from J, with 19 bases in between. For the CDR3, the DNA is TGTGCCAGCCGGACATTCGACGGCACTCATACGCAGTATTTT. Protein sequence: CASRTFDGTHTQYF.

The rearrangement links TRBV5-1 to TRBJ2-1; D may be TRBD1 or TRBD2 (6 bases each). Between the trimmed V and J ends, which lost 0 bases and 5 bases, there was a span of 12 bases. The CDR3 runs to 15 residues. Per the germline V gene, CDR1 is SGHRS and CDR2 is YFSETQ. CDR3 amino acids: CASSLVPGANNEQFF. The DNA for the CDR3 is TGCGCCAGCAGCTTGGTCCCGGGGGCTAACAATGAGCAGTTCTTC.

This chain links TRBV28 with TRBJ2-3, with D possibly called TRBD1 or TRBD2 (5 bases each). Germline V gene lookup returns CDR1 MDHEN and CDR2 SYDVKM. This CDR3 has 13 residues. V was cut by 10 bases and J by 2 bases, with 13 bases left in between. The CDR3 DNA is TGTGCCACCGGGACGGGTAACACAGATACGCAGTATTTT. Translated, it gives CATGTGNTDTQYF.

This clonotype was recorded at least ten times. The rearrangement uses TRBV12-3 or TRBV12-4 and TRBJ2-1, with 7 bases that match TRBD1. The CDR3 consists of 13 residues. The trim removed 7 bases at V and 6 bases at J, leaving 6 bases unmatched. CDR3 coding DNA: TGTGCCAGCAAATGGGGACAGCTCAATGAGCAGTTCTTC. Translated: CASKWGQLNEQFF.

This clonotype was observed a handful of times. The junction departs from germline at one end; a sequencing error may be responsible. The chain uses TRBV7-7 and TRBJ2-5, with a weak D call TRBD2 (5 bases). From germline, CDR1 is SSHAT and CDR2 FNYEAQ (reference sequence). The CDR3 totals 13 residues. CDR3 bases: TGTGCTAGCAGCTCAGACTCCGAGGGGACCCAGTACTTC. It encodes CASSSDSEGTQYF. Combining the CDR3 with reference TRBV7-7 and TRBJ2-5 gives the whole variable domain GAGVSQSPRYKVTKRGQDVTLRCDPISSHATLYWYQQALGQGPEFLTYFNYEAQPDKSGLPSDRFSAERPEGSISTLTIQRTEQRDSAMYRCASSSDSEGTQYFGPGTRLLVL.

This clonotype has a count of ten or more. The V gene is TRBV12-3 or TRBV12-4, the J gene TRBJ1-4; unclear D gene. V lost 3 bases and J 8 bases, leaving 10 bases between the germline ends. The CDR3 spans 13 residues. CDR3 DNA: TGTGCCAGCAGTTTGCTGAATAGAGAAAAACTGTTTTTT. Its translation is CASSLLNREKLFF.

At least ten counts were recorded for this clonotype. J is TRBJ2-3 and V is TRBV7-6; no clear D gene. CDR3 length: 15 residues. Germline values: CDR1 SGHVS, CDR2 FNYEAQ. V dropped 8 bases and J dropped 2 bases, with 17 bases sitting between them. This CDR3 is CASSAESWTTDTQYF. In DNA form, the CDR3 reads TGTGCCAGCTCGGCTGAATCCTGGACCACAGATACGCAGTATTTT.

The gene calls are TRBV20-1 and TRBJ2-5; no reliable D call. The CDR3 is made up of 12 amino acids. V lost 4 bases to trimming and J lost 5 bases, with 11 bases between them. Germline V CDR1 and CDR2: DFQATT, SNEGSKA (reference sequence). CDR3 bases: TGCAGTGCTACGAAATCCCGGGAGACCCAGTACTTC. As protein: CSATKSRETQYF.

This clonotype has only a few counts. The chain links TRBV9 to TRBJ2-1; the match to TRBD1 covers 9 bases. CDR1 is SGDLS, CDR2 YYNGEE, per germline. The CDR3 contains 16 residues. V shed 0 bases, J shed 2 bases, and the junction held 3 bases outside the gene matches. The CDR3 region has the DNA TGTGCCAGCAGCGTAGCCGGGACAGGGACCTACAATGAGCAGTTCTTC. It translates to CASSVAGTGTYNEQFF.

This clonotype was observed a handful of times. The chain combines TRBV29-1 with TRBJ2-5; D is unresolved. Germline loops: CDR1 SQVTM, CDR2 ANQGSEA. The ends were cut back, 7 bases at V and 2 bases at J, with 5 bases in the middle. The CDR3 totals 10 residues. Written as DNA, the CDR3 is TGCAGCGGGTTACAAGAGACCCAGTACTTC. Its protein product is CSGLQETQYF.

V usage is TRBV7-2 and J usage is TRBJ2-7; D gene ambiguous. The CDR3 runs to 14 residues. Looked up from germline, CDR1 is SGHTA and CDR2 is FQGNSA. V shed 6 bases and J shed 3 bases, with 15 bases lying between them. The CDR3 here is CASSFQTGNYEQYF. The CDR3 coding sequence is TGTGCCAGCAGTTTTCAGACGGGTAACTACGAGCAGTACTTC.

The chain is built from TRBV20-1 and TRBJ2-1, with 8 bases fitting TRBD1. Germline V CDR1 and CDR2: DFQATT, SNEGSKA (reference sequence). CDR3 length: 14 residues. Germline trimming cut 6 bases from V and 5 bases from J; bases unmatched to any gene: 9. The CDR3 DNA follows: TGCAGTGCCGAGACCGGGACAGGCAACAATGAGCAGTTCTTC. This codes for CSAETGTGNNEQFF.

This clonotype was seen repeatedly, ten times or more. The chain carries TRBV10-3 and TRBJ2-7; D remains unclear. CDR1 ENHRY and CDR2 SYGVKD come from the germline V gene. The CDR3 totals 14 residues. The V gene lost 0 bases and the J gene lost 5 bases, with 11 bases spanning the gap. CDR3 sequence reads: CAISESPNPHEQYF. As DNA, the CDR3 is TGTGCCATCAGTGAGTCACCGAACCCCCACGAGCAGTACTTC.

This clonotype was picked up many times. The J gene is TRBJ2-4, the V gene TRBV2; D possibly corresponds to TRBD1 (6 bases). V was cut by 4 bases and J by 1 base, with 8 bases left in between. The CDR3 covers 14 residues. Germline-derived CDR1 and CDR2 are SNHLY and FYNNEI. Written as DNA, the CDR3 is TGTGCCAGCAGTGCAGGGGAGGCCAAAAACATTCAGTACTTC. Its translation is CASSAGEAKNIQYF.